This TCR beta chain was sequenced in a study of cytomegalovirus exposure and HLA in healthy donors (dated by TCRdb to 2016 to 2017). Background on the whole study: An earlier analysis of several hundred of the donors reported 250 to 300 Gb of sequence data and roughly 100 million unique TCR beta sequences from some 180 million T cells. A later analysis re-analyzed previously published TCR beta repertoires from hundreds of donors and added high-resolution HLA genotyping to study TCR occurrence patterns. The study aimed to test whether cataloging public T cell receptors could reveal signatures of past pathogen exposure. Every repertoire in the discovery cohort had been generated on one and the same sequencing platform. In the later analysis, no new phenotypic data were used to find candidate immune exposures; instead, reliance was placed on TCR beta sequences and their occurrence across donors. Donor age, sex, ethnicity and CMV serostatus were compiled alongside the repertoire data. Typing coverage differed by locus: A, B, C, DRB1 and DQB1 were typed in about 620-630 donors, DQA1 in about 500, DPA1 in around 600, and DPB1 in around 440. A separate validation cohort of over a hundred different subjects was used in addition to the approximately 700-subject first cohort. Both class I and class II loci were covered by HLA typing, at four-digit resolution. The genetic ancestry cluster associated with self-reported Caucasian donors included 70% to 85% of the roughly 410 genotyped donors. On average, around 200,000 unique TCR beta nucleotide sequences were sequenced per donor among a few hundred genotyped donors of the cohort, with 15% to 20% of those sequences being non-productive. In an earlier analysis of several hundred of the donors, high-throughput TCR beta sequencing was used to judge whether each TCR beta V gene segment behaved as functional or pseudogenic. Four or five DR-DQ haplotypes were treated as single units for association and clustering because of strong linkage in the cohort. Genome-wide SNP genotypes for about three fifths of the roughly 670 donors were used in a later genetic analysis, which treated that subset as a discovery cohort. Roughly 300 gigabases of sequencing data and 80 million or so unique TCR sequences were included in an early release covering several hundred HLA-typed donors. The T cell repertoires of some 670 subjects were profiled by immunosequencing and related to cytomegalovirus serostatus. To predict cytomegalovirus infection status, the study combined high-throughput TCR immunosequencing, statistical association of individual TCRs with disease status, and machine learning. What the study reported, not specific to this receptor: In vitro tests confirmed that a few of the cytomegalovirus-associated TCR beta chains recognize cytomegalovirus antigens. The cohort was sequenced for TCR beta chains only, and without alpha or paired-chain data the features that could be detected were limited. The study listed 164 TCR beta chains as associated with cytomegalovirus. The earlier analysis of nearly 600 of the donors excluded roughly 17 rarely observed V segments, including chromosome 9 orphons, because counts were too low. In an earlier analysis of 587 of the donors, most TCR beta V segments appeared in productive rearrangements about 90% or about 30% of the time, broadly matching IMGT annotations. In a later genetic analysis, fewer N-insertions in productive TCRs were reported among donors in an Asian-associated ancestry cluster than the roughly 700-donor mean. Compared with equally common non-associated chains, HLA-associated TCR beta chains in a later analysis were more clonally expanded and had lower generation probabilities. Because some donors lacked HLA typing at each locus, the association tests relied only on the typed subset. The classifier was reported to diagnose cytomegalovirus status with high specificity and sensitivity in both the original cohort and the validation cohort. Most TCR sequences were observed very rarely across donors, whereas some public TCRs were present in many individuals. A further reported finding was that TCR beta sequences accurately predicted the HLA-A and HLA-B alleles for most subjects in the first cohort. According to a later analysis, TCR association rates differed among HLA loci, with DRB1 alleles showing the most associated TCRs and HLA-C alleles showing the fewest. Some IMGT-functional V segments, including TRBV6-2 and TRBV6-3, could not be distinguished by the 87-base-pair reads and were therefore excluded. Presence/absence analyses assumed roughly uniform sequencing depth across donors, an assumption that may not hold. Several of the top co-occurrence clusters appeared to be linked to parvovirus B19, influenza, CMV and Epstein-Barr virus, according to a later analysis. Correlated functional status among segregating V segments might be attributable to linkage disequilibrium, but an unknown experimental factor could not be ruled out. Most CMV-associated TCR beta chains appeared to be HLA-restricted in a later analysis, and the HLA associations seemed to be driven largely by CMV exposure. Immune exposure information for the cohort was limited to CMV serostatus. When HLA alleles, especially DR and DQ, strongly co-occurred, TCR associations were difficult to assign to individual alleles. A cluster of highly shared sequence variants was judged likely to represent a technical artifact of the sequencing pipeline. In a later genetic analysis, a missense DCLRE1C variant was associated with V-gene and J-gene trimming of TCR beta chains, and the association was replicated in an independent cohort. According to the authors, the approach could potentially be generalized to other disease states and immunological phenotypes. In a later analysis, 16,951 TCR beta sequences were associated with specific HLA alleles at a false discovery rate of 0.05.

The cohort was made up of under 800 healthy bone marrow donors. All cohort members were sampled while nominally healthy, although unrecorded immune exposures were likely present. The donor was CMV seronegative and belonged to the group of approximately 320 seronegative cohort members. Every donor gave a peripheral blood sample, and the peripheral blood mononuclear cells from that sample were used for TCR beta sequencing. Genomic DNA was extracted from the blood cell samples with the Qiagen DNeasy Blood Extraction Kit. Receptor libraries were prepared by the immunoSEQ multiplex PCR assay. For the multiplex PCR, a mixture combining 60 forward primers for TCR Vbeta segments and 13 reverse primers for TCR Jbeta segments was used. The CDR3 region of rearranged TCR beta genes was amplified from genomic DNA by a multiplex PCR assay. The Illumina HiSeq System was used to sequence the amplified TCR beta libraries as 87-base-pair reads. The paper's data handling went like this. Across the 670 or so repertoires, a later analysis counted 80 million or so unique TCR beta chains, around 11 million of which were shared by at least two donors. To remove PCR and sequencing errors, raw reads were error-corrected and collapsed into unique sequences using a nearest-neighbor algorithm that merged closely related sequences. V, D and J gene segments were assigned by aligning CDR3 sequences to IMGT reference sequences. For a sequence to be retained, a match of at least six nucleotides to both a V gene segment and a J gene segment was required. Rearrangements were classified as productive when the CDR3 lacked stop codons and remained in frame with V and J, and all other rearrangements were classified as non-productive. CDR3 was defined by IMGT convention, running from the second conserved V-encoded cysteine to the conserved J-encoded phenylalanine. Sequences without an unambiguous match to a single V gene segment were excluded from the earlier analysis of a few hundred of the donors. An earlier analysis of around 600 of the donors classified V segments as functional when productive rearrangements were above 56.7% and as segregating when the standard deviation between donors was above 5%. To diagnose cytomegalovirus status from the catalog of TCR beta chain sequences, a statistical classification framework was built. V and J gene assignment, in a later analysis, came from comparing TCR nucleotide sequences with IMGT/GENE-DB human TR gene sequences. The TCRdist pipeline was used in a later analysis to assign CDR3 sequences and most-parsimonious VDJ recombination scenarios. A later analysis defined each TCR beta chain by its CDR3 amino acid sequence plus V-gene family, and excluded reads lacking a unique V-gene family. A later analysis removed roughly 590 highly shared, low-generation-probability nucleotide sequences to deal with suspected cross-contamination and a sequencing artifact. In a later analysis, a clonal expansion index for each public chain was calculated from normalized within-repertoire ranks of inferred template counts. A later analysis computed generation probabilities with a VDJ recombination model fitted to out-of-frame rearrangements, and checked the results against IGoR. In a later analysis, TCR-TCR, TCR-HLA and TCR-CMV co-occurrence was scored with hypergeometric tests, and a repertoire-size bias correction was applied to TCR pairs. To estimate false discovery rates, a later analysis permuted the HLA or CMV assignments 20 times. In a later analysis, co-occurring TCRs were grouped using DBSCAN, with TCRdist sequence similarity added in when clustering inside HLA-allele-positive subsets. Repertoires with fewer than 30,000 or more than 120,000 public chains were left out of co-occurrence clustering, as were about five repertoires with anomalous nucleotide sharing. Sourced from immuneACCESS, this table was stored by TCRdb with only in-frame sequences that have V and J called. A share of the clones is absent; for the studies checked, an unresolved V gene accounts for under half, and the remainder has no known explanation. That table is the source of V, J and clone size, and D and trimming were worked out from the DNA. This sample's table carries 80,000 to 100,000 clones. The leading ten clones occupy approximately 0.63% of the sample.

A word on this clone: This receptor's antigen is unknown.

CDR3 length: 16 amino acids, cysteine to phenylalanine. The kept DNA is CDR3 alone, 48 bases in frame from the first base. The germline V gene provides CDR1 MDHEN and CDR2 SYDVKM. The germline V end is reduced by 5 bases and the J end by 3 bases; junction bases left unmatched: 4. This clonotype originated in a man aged 45-60 years in good health and CMV-seronegative. The sequenced sample was PBMCs. The chain uses TRBV28 and TRBJ2-7, and TRBD2 matches 16 of the central bases. The CDR3 protein sequence reads: CASSPGTSGGGYEQYF. The DNA is as follows: TGTGCCAGCAGTCCCGGGACTAGCGGGGGGGGCTACGAGCAGTACTTC.